These 20 T cell receptor beta chains were all obtained from the same sample, sequenced in a study of regulatory T cells in long-lasting Graves disease (dated by TCRdb to about 2021). The time point label, as the study defines it: persistent/refractory GD, antithyroid drugs over 5 years with positive TRAb. For both TCR sequencing and RNA sequencing, RNA was extracted from PBMCs in TRIzol. The library came from multiplex PCR. Sequencing was carried out with an Illumina HiSeq 4000. TCR beta libraries were built with iRepertoire HTBI primers and Arm-PCR amplification of CDR3 regions. The public sequencing data were trimmed at Q25 with fastp and processed into clonotypes with MiXCR by TCRdb, which kept only in-frame beta chains. A single entry per CDR3 protein holds the most common genes and DNA from its merged rows. Across this sample there are 700,000 or so distinct CDR3 sequences, with approximately 31% seen only once. Around 40% of the sample rests with the top ten.

The sample here was peripheral blood mononuclear cells (PBMCs), taken when the disease was refractory, from a patient treated with antithyroid drugs. The receptors stem from a female donor with Graves disease.

This clonotype turned up a few times. This chain joins TRBV7-3 and TRBJ1-2; possible D gene TRBD1, 5 bases. The CDR3 has 14 residues. Trimming pared 5 bases from V and 2 bases from J, leaving 12 bases between. The germline CDR1 and CDR2 sequences are SGHTA and FQGTGA. CDR3 bases: TGTGCCAGCAGCCCGACCCCAGGGAACTATGGCTACACCTTC. It translates to CASSPTPGNYGYTF.

The chain uses TRBV6-2 or TRBV6-3 and TRBJ2-2, with 10 bases fitting TRBD2. The CDR3 covers 19 residues. With V trimmed by 1 base and J by 1 base, 9 bases remained unmatched. Germline V CDR1 and CDR2: MNHEY, SVGEGT. CDR3 sequence reads: CASSYLILGLAENTGELFF. In DNA, the CDR3 is TGTGCCAGCAGTTACTTGATCTTAGGACTAGCGGAGAACACCGGGGAGCTGTTTTTT.

This clonotype has ten or more counts. The rearrangement uses TRBV2 and TRBJ2-7; D is perhaps TRBD2 (6 bases). Trimming stripped 3 bases from V and 3 bases from J, with 21 bases between. This CDR3 region has 17 residues. Germline-derived CDR1 and CDR2 are SNHLY and FYNNEI. The CDR3, as DNA: TGTGCCAGCAGTGATCAGGATCTAGCGAGGAGCTACTACGAGCAGTACTTC. Translated, it gives CASSDQDLARSYYEQYF.

The chain links TRBV5-1 to TRBJ1-1; 9 bases match TRBD1. V shed 4 bases and J 1 base; nucleotides not matched to a gene: 5. CDR3 size: 15 residues. CDR1 is SGHRS and CDR2 is YFSETQ in the germline V gene. The CDR3 region is CASSKGQGTNTEAFF. Here the CDR3 DNA reads TGCGCCAGCAGCAAAGGACAGGGGACGAACACTGAAGCTTTCTTT.

This clonotype has just a few counts. The gene calls are TRBV12-5 and TRBJ1-3; D not certain. The CDR3 is made up of 14 amino acids. Germline CDR1 LGHNT, CDR2 FRNRAP. Trimming took off 6 bases at V and 3 bases at J, with 12 bases between the two ends. In nucleotides, the CDR3 is TGTGCTAGTGGCTTAGCCCCTGATGGAAACACCATATATTTT. Amino acids: CASGLAPDGNTIYF.

Only a few counts were recorded for this clonotype. The chain joins TRBV7-2 to TRBJ1-4; 10 positions agree with TRBD1. Germline lookup yields CDR1 SGHTA and CDR2 FQGNSA. Losses at the gene ends were 2 bases for V and 3 bases for J; bases not matched to a gene: 6. The CDR3 contains 17 residues. The CDR3 reads CASSLMDRGYPNEKLFF. In DNA form, the CDR3 reads TGTGCCAGCAGCTTAATGGACAGGGGGTATCCTAATGAAAAACTGTTTTTT. The full variable domain, in which reference TRBV7-2 and TRBJ1-4 provide the parts outside the CDR3, is GAGVSQSPSNKVTEKGKDVELRCDPISGHTALYWYRQSLGQGLEFLIYFQGNSAPDKSGLPSDRFSAERTGGSVSTLTIQRTQQEDSAVYLCASSLMDRGYPNEKLFFGSGTQLSVL.

This rearrangement joins TRBV20-1 to TRBJ2-5; TRBD1 matches 12 bases. Germline-derived CDR1 and CDR2 are DFQATT and SNEGSKA (reference sequence). This CDR3 contains 16 residues. V gave up 5 bases and J gave up 6 bases; unmatched junction bases: 13. This CDR3 reads CSAGPSGQGARKTQYF. The CDR3 DNA reads as TGCAGTGCTGGACCGTCGGGACAGGGGGCGCGGAAGACCCAGTACTTC.

The V call is TRBV7-9, the J call TRBJ2-7; 8 bases are a match to TRBD1. V lost 2 bases and J lost 2; bases outside the gene matches: 8. The CDR3 sequence is 16 residues long. Germline CDR1 and CDR2: SEHNR and FQNEAQ (reference sequence). The CDR3 DNA follows: TGTGCCAGCAGCTTATTTGGGGAACAGGGGGCCTACGAGCAGTACTTC. It codes for CASSLFGEQGAYEQYF.

This clonotype was detected many times. The chain uses TRBV6-1 and TRBJ1-5, with D tentatively TRBD1 (6 bases). CDR3 length: 13 residues. Germline V gene lookup returns CDR1 MNHNS and CDR2 SASEGT. V gave up 7 bases and J gave up 5 bases, with 12 bases separating them. The CDR3 DNA reads TGTGCCAGCACCGATCACAGGGATCAGCCCCAGCATTTT. This codes for CASTDHRDQPQHF.

The genes are TRBV6-1 and TRBJ1-1; possibly TRBD1 for D (6 bases). The germline gives CDR1 MNHNS, CDR2 SASEGT. The CDR3 has 14 amino acids. Trimming stripped 3 bases from V and 5 bases from J, with 13 bases between. The CDR3 DNA sequence: TGTGCCAGCAGTGATCAAGGGGGGGGGACTGAAGCTTTCTTT. Residues: CASSDQGGGTEAFF.

The rearrangement uses TRBV6-1 and TRBJ1-6, with no clear D. The V and J ends lost 4 bases and 4 bases respectively, with 8 bases between them. The CDR3 runs 14 residues. Germline CDR1 and CDR2: MNHNS and SASEGT. CDR3 DNA: TGTGCCAGCAGTGGAGGATTGTATAATTCACCCCTCCACTTT. This codes for CASSGGLYNSPLHF.

This clonotype came up many times. The chain couples TRBV6-1 to TRBJ1-5, with D possibly being TRBD1 (6 bases). The CDR3 has 15 residues. Trimming stripped 5 bases from V and 0 bases from J, with 11 bases between. Looked up from germline, CDR1 is MNHNS and CDR2 is SASEGT. Here the CDR3 DNA reads TGTGCCAGCAGTAGAGGGGGAGATAGCAATCAGCCCCAGCATTTT. Translation gives CASSRGGDSNQPQHF.

Many counts were recorded for this clonotype. The V and J genes are TRBV28 and TRBJ1-1; D remains unclear. The V and J ends lost 5 bases and 1 base respectively, with 11 bases between them. This CDR3 spans 14 amino acids. Germline V gives CDR1 MDHEN, CDR2 SYDVKM. CDR3 residues: CASSPWAGNTEAFF. CDR3 nucleotides: TGTGCCAGCAGTCCCTGGGCAGGGAACACTGAAGCTTTCTTT.

This clonotype appeared many times. The V and J genes are TRBV6-5 and TRBJ1-2, with D possibly being TRBD1 (6 bases). The CDR3 spans 12 residues. V was trimmed by 0 bases and J by 8 bases, leaving 7 bases between them. Germline V gives CDR1 MNHEY, CDR2 SVGAGI. CDR3 region: CASSYSDSGYTF. CDR3 bases: TGTGCCAGCAGTTACTCGGACAGCGGCTACACCTTC.

This clonotype occurred many times. The chain couples TRBV7-6 to TRBJ2-7; 9 bases fit TRBD2. V shed 1 base, J shed 7 bases, and the junction held 8 bases outside the gene matches. Germline V gives CDR1 SGHVS, CDR2 FNYEAQ. The CDR3 runs 15 residues. Here the CDR3 DNA reads TGTGCCAGCAGCTTAGAACCGGGACTAGCTTTTGAGCAGTACTTC. It yields the protein CASSLEPGLAFEQYF.

This chain links TRBV12-3 or TRBV12-4 with TRBJ1-1; D is undetermined. The CDR3 has 12 residues. Trimming pared 3 bases from V and 8 bases from J, leaving 10 bases between. CDR3 DNA sequence: TGTGCCAGCAGTTTTGTCTACAGAGAAGCTTTCTTT. It translates to CASSFVYREAFF.

There are a few counts of this clonotype. CDR3 in amino acids: CSARDLMTSGQLDEQYF. CDR3 DNA sequence: TGCAGTGCTAGAGATCTCATGACAAGTGGTCAACTCGACGAGCAGTACTTC. The V and J genes are TRBV20-1 and TRBJ2-7; no reliable D call. This CDR3 contains 17 residues. V shed 0 bases and J shed 5 bases, with 23 bases lying between them. Germline V CDR1 and CDR2: DFQATT, SNEGSKA (reference sequence).

This clonotype appeared a few times. The chain recombines TRBV27 with TRBJ1-1; 7 bases agree with TRBD1. The CDR3 has 16 amino acids. V shed 5 bases and J 4 bases; nucleotides not matched to a gene: 13. CDR1 and CDR2 (germline): MNHEY, SMNVEV (reference sequence). The DNA of the CDR3 is TGTGCCAGCAGTGGTAACCTGACAGGGATGGGCACTGAAGCTTTCTTT. It is translated as CASSGNLTGMGTEAFF.

The gene calls are TRBV27 and TRBJ1-5; 7 bases agree with TRBD1. V dropped 7 bases and J dropped 2; count of bases not matched to a gene: 17. The germline gives CDR1 MNHEY, CDR2 SMNVEV (reference sequence). The CDR3 is made up of 18 amino acids. CDR3 nucleotide sequence: TGTGCCAGCAAGTGGGGTGGGACAGCGGATATGGGCAATCAGCCCCAGCATTTT. This sequence encodes CASKWGGTADMGNQPQHF.

The chain has TRBV7-9 and TRBJ2-5; 13 bases are a match to TRBD2. CDR3 length equals 16 residues. Per the germline V gene, CDR1 is SEHNR and CDR2 is FQNEAQ (reference sequence). V was clipped by 3 bases and J by 5 bases; unmatched bases: 6. Written as DNA, the CDR3 is TGTGCCAGCAGCTTGCGGACTAGCGGGGGCGGGGAGACCCAGTACTTC. Translation gives CASSLRTSGGGETQYF.